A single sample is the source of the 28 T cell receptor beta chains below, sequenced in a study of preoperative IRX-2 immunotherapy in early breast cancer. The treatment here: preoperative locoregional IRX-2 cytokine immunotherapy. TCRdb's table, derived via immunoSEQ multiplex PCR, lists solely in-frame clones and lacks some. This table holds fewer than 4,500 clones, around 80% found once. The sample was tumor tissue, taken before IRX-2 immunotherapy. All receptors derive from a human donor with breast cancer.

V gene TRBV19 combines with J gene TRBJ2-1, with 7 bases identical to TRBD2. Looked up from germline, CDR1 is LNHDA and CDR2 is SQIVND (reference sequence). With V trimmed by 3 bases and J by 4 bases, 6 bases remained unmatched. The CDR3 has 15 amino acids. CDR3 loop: CASSISLAVYNEQFF. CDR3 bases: TGTGCCAGTAGTATCAGTCTAGCGGTTTACAATGAGCAGTTCTTC.

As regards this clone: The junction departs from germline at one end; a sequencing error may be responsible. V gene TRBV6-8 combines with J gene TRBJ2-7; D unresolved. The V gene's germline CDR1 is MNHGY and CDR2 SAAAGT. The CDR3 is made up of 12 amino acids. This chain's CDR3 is CAISGVSYEQYF. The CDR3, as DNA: TGTGCCATCAGTGGCGTCTCCTACGAGCAGTACTTC.

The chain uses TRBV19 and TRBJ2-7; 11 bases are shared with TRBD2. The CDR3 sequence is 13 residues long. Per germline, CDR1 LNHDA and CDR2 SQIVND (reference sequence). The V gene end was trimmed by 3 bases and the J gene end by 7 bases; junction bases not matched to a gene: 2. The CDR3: CASSIGTSGEQYF. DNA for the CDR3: TGTGCCAGTAGTATCGGGACTAGCGGAGAGCAGTACTTC.

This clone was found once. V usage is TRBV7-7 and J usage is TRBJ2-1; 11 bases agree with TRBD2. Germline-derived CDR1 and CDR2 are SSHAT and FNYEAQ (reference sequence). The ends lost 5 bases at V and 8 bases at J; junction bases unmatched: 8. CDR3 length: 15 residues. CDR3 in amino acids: CASSQLQLAGDEQFF. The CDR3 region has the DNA TGTGCCAGCAGCCAATTACAACTAGCGGGAGATGAGCAGTTCTTC.

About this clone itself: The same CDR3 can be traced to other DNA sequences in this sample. The CDR3 here is CASSLTESYGYTF. CDR3 in DNA: TGTGCCAGTAGTTTGACAGAGTCCTATGGCTACACCTTC. The V call is TRBV19, the J call TRBJ1-2; TRBD1 is a possible D gene (5 bases). Germline V gene data show CDR1 as LNHDA and CDR2 as SQIVND (reference sequence). The V end was cut by 5 bases, the J end by 4 bases, with 11 bases between. The length of the CDR3 is 13 residues.

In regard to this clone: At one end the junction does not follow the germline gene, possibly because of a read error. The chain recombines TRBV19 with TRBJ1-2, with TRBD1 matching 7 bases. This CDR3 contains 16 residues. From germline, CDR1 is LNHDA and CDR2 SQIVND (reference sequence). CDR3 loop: CASSIHDRVYHSGYIF. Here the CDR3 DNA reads TGTGCCAGTAGTATCCATGACAGGGTTTATCACTCTGGCTACATCTTC.

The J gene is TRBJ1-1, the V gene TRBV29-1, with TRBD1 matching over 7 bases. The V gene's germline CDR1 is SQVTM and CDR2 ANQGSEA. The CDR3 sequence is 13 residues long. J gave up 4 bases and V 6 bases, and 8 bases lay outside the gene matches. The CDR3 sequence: CSVGLGQITEAFF. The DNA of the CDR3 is TGCAGCGTAGGGCTGGGACAGATCACTGAAGCTTTCTTT.

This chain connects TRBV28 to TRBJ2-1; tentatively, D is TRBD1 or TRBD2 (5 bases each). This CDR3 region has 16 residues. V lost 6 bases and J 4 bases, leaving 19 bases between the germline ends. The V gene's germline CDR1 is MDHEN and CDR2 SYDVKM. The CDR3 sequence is CASRPDGTLLYNEQFF. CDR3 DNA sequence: TGTGCCAGCAGACCAGACGGGACGCTCCTTTACAATGAGCAGTTCTTC. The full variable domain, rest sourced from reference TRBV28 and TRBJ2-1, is DVKVTQSSRYLVKRTGEKVFLECVQDMDHENMFWYRQDPGLGLRLIYFSYDVKMKEKGDIPEGYSVSREKKERFSLILESASTNQTSMYLCASRPDGTLLYNEQFFGPGTRLTVL.

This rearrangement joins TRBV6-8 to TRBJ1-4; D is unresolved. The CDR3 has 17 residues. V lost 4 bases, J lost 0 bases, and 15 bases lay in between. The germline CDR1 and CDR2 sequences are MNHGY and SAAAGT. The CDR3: CASSSRRDIATNEKLFF. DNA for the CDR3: TGTGCCAGCAGTTCCCGTAGAGACATTGCAACTAATGAAAAACTGTTTTTT.

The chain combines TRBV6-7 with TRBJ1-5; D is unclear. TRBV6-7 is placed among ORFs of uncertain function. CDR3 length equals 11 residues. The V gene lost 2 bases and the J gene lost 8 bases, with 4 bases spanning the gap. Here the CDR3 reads CASSYGEPQHF. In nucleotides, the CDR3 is TGTGCCAGCAGTTACGGCGAGCCCCAGCATTTT.

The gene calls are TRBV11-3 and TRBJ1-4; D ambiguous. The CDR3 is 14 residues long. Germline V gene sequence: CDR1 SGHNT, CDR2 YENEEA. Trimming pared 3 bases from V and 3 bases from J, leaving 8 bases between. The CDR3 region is CASSFDTSNEKLFF. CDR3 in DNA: TGTGCCAGCAGCTTCGACACTTCTAATGAAAAACTGTTTTTT.

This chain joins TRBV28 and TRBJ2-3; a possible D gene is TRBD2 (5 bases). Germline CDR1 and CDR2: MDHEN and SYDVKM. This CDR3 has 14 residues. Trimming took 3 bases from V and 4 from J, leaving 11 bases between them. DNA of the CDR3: TGTGCCAGCAGTTTTGTTTCGGGATCAGATACGCAGTATTTT. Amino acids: CASSFVSGSDTQYF. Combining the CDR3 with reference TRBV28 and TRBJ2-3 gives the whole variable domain DVKVTQSSRYLVKRTGEKVFLECVQDMDHENMFWYRQDPGLGLRLIYFSYDVKMKEKGDIPEGYSVSREKKERFSLILESASTNQTSMYLCASSFVSGSDTQYFGPGTRLTVL.

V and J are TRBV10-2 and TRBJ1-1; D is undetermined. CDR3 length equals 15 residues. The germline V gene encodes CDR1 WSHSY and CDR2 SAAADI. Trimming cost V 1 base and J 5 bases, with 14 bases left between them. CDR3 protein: CASSEYFLGGTEAFF. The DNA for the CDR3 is TGCGCCAGCAGTGAGTATTTTTTGGGCGGGACTGAAGCTTTCTTT.

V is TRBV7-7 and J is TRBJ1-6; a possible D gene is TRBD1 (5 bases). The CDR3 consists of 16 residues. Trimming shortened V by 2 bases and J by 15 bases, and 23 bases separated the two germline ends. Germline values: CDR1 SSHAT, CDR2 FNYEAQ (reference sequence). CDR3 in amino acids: CASSLPLGTEINRLHF. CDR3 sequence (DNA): TGTGCCAGCAGCTTACCCCTCGGGACGGAGATCAATCGCCTCCACTTT. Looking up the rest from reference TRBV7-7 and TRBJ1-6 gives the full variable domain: GAGVSQSPRYKVTKRGQDVTLRCDPISSHATLYWYQQALGQGPEFLTYFNYEAQPDKSGLPSDRFSAERPEGSISTLTIQRTEQRDSAMYRCASSLPLGTEINRLHFGNGTRLTVT.

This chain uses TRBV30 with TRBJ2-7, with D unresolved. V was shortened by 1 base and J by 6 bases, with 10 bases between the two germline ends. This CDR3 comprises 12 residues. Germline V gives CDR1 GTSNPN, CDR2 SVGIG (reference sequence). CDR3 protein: CAWSANKGEQYF. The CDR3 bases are TGTGCCTGGAGTGCGAATAAGGGCGAGCAGTACTTC.

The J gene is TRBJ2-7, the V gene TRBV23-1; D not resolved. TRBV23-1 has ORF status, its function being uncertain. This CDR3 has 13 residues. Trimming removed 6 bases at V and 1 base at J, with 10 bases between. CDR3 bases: TGCGCCAGCAGCCTTGGAAATTCCTACGAGCAGTACTTC. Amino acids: CASSLGNSYEQYF.

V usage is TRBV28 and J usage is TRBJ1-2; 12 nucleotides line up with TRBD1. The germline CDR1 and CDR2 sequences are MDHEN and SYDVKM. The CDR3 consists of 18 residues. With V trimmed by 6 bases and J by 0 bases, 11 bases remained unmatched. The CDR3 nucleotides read TGTGCCAGCAGCGACCCCCGGGACAGGGGGCTTCCTAACTATGGCTACACCTTC. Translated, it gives CASSDPRDRGLPNYGYTF.

The CDR3 bases are TGTGCCAGCAGCTCCGGGACAGGGCTGTCCTTAGTTCCGGACACCGGGGAGCTGTTTTTT. This gives the protein CASSSGTGLSLVPDTGELFF. The chain recombines TRBV7-4 with TRBJ2-2; TRBD1 matches at 9 bases. CDR1 and CDR2 (germline): SGHVT, SQSDAQ. V lost 4 bases to trimming and J lost 3 bases; unmatched junction nucleotides: 18. The CDR3 is 20 residues long.

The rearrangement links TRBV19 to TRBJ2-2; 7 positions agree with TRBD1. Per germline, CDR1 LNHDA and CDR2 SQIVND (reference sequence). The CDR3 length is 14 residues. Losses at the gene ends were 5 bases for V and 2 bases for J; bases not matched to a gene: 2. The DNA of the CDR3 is TGTGCCAGTAGTTGGGACAGCAACACCGGGGAGCTGTTTTTT. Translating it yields CASSWDSNTGELFF.

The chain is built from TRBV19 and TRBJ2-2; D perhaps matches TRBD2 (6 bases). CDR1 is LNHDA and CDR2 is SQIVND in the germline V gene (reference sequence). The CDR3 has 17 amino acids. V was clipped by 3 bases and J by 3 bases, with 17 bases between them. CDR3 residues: CASSIPTWRDYTGELFF. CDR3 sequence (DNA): TGTGCCAGTAGTATCCCCACTTGGCGGGATTACACCGGGGAGCTGTTTTTT. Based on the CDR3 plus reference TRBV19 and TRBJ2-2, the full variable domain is DGGITQSPKYLFRKEGQNVTLSCEQNLNHDAMYWYRQDPGQGLRLIYYSQIVNDFQKGDIAEGYSVSREKKESFPLTVTSAQKNPTAFYLCASSIPTWRDYTGELFFGEGSRLTVL.

CDR3 bases: TGTGCCTGGAGACCTACCGGGACAGGGGGCTCACGGAACACTGAAGCTTTCTTT. Residues: CAWRPTGTGGSRNTEAFF. The chain employs TRBV30 and TRBJ1-1, with 12 bases identical to TRBD1. V lost 3 bases to trimming and J lost 1 base; unmatched junction nucleotides: 12. The CDR3 is made up of 18 amino acids. Germline V gene data show CDR1 as GTSNPN and CDR2 as SVGIG (reference sequence). The variable domain in full, completed from reference TRBV30 and TRBJ1-1, reads SQTIHQWPATLVQPVGSPLSLECTVEGTSNPNLYWYRQAAGRGLQLLFYSVGIGQISSEVPQNLSASRPQDRQFILSSKKLLLSDSGFYLCAWRPTGTGGSRNTEAFFGQGTRLTVV.

The CDR3 DNA reads TGTGCTAGTGGTCTTACTAGCGGGAGGTATGAACTCTCCTACGAGCAGTACTTC. Its translation: CASGLTSGRYELSYEQYF. This sequence joins TRBV12-5 and TRBJ2-7, with TRBD2 identical over 12 bases. V trimming: 5 bases; J trimming: 0 bases; junction bases outside the gene matches: 11. Germline V gene data show CDR1 as LGHNT and CDR2 as FRNRAP. This CDR3 contains 18 residues.

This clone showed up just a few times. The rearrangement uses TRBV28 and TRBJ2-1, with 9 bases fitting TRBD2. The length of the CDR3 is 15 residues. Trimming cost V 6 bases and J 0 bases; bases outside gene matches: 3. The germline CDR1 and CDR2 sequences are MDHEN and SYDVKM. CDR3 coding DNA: TGTGCCAGCAGAAGTAGCGGGAGCTCCTACAATGAGCAGTTCTTC. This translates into CASRSSGSSYNEQFF.

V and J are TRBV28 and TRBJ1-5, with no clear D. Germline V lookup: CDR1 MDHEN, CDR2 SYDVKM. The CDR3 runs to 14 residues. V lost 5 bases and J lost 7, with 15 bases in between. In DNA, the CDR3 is TGTGCCAGCAGTCCCCTGAACGGGAGGCAGCCCCAGCATTTT. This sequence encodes CASSPLNGRQPQHF. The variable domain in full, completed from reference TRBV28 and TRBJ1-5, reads DVKVTQSSRYLVKRTGEKVFLECVQDMDHENMFWYRQDPGLGLRLIYFSYDVKMKEKGDIPEGYSVSREKKERFSLILESASTNQTSMYLCASSPLNGRQPQHFGDGTRLSIL.

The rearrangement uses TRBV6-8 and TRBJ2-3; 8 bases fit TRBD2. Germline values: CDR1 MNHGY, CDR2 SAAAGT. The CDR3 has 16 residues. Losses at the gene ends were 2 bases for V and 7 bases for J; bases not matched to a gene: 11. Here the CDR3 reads CASSYSAGGEVNTQYF. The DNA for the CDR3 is TGTGCCAGCAGTTACAGCGCCGGGGGGGAAGTAAATACGCAGTATTTT.

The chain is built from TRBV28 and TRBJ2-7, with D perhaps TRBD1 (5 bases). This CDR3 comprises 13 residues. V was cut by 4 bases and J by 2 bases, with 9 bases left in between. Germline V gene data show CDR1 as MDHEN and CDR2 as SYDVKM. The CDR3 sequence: CASSSRVTYEQYF. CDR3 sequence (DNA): TGTGCCAGCAGTTCCAGGGTAACCTACGAGCAGTACTTC. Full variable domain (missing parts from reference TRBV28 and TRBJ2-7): DVKVTQSSRYLVKRTGEKVFLECVQDMDHENMFWYRQDPGLGLRLIYFSYDVKMKEKGDIPEGYSVSREKKERFSLILESASTNQTSMYLCASSSRVTYEQYFGPGTRLTVT.

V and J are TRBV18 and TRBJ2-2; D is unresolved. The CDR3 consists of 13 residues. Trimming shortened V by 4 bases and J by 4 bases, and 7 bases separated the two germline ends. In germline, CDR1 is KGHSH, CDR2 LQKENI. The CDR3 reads CASSQAGTGELFF. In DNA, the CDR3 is TGTGCCAGCTCACAAGCAGGCACCGGGGAGCTGTTTTTT. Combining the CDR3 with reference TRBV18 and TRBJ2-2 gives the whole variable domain NAGVMQNPRHLVRRRGQEARLRCSPMKGHSHVYWYRQLPEEGLKFMVYLQKENIIDESGMPKERFSAEFPKEGPSILRIQQVVRGDSAAYFCASSQAGTGELFFGEGSRLTVL.

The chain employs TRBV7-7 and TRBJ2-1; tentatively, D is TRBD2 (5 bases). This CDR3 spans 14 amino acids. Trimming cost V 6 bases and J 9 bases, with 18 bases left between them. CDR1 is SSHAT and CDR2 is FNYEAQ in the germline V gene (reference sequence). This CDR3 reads CASRPPGRGFEQFF. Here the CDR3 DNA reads TGTGCCAGCAGACCCCCTGGCCGGGGATTTGAGCAGTTCTTC.